One and the same sample provided the 5 T cell receptor beta chains below, sequenced in a study of cytomegalovirus exposure and HLA in healthy donors. Assay: immunoSEQ multiplex PCR; the TCRdb copy retains only in-frame clones and omits some. The table includes about 240,000 clones, approximately 84% detected once. The material sequenced was PBMCs. The receptors originated from a woman in her 30s in good health and CMV-seropositive.

The chain uses TRBV5-4 and TRBJ2-1; possible D gene TRBD2, 5 bases. Trimming shortened V by 2 bases and J by 9 bases, and 6 bases separated the two germline ends. Per the germline V gene, CDR1 is SGHNT and CDR2 is YYREEE (reference sequence). The CDR3 has 11 residues. CDR3 loop: CASSFGGEQFF. CDR3 nucleotides: TGTGCCAGCAGCTTTGGAGGTGAGCAGTTCTTC.

The chain recombines TRBV5-1 with TRBJ2-4, with 7 bases identical to TRBD1. Germline CDR1 SGHRS, CDR2 YFSETQ. The CDR3 length is 14 residues. V lost 4 bases, J lost 1 base, and 2 bases stayed unmatched. The CDR3 DNA reads TGCGCCAGCAGCCCACAGGGGGCCAAAAACATTCAGTACTTC. Encoded protein: CASSPQGAKNIQYF.

V gene TRBV18 combines with J gene TRBJ2-3; 9 bases map to TRBD2. Germline CDR1 reads KGHSH; CDR2 reads LQKENI. V was pared by 11 bases and J by 1 base, with 4 bases of the junction left unmatched. The CDR3 contains 13 residues. The CDR3 DNA follows: TGTGCCGTAGCGGGAGTCGGCACAGATACGCAGTATTTT. Amino acids: CAVAGVGTDTQYF.

The chain combines TRBV5-1 with TRBJ2-5, with D possibly matching TRBD2 (7 bases). V lost 2 bases and J lost 5, with 19 bases in between. The CDR3 is 16 residues long. From germline, CDR1 is SGHRS and CDR2 YFSETQ. The CDR3 reads CASSFVGGAARETQYF. In DNA, the CDR3 is TGCGCCAGCAGCTTTGTTGGGGGGGCGGCAAGGGAGACCCAGTACTTC.

This chain links TRBV2 with TRBJ2-7; 7 bases map to TRBD2. The V and J ends lost 3 bases and 1 base, in that order; junction bases with no gene match: 6. This CDR3 contains 15 residues. Germline V CDR1 and CDR2: SNHLY, FYNNEI. Here the CDR3 reads CASSEGVGGSYEQYF. The CDR3 DNA reads as TGTGCCAGCAGTGAGGGGGTGGGGGGGTCCTACGAGCAGTACTTC.